This TCR beta chain was sequenced for a study of post-analysis software for immune sequencing data. Trimming at V came to 6 bases and at J to 5 bases, leaving 6 bases not matched to a gene. Germline assignment: CDR1 MDHEN and CDR2 SYDVKM. This CDR3 has 14 residues. Presence of unique molecular identifiers characterized the TCR beta cDNA libraries. With roughly 0.9 to 10 million T cells as the source, a few hundred thousand cDNA molecules resulted. TCRdb reprocessed the PCR reads via MiXCR and lists one record per CDR3 protein. Seen here are hundreds of thousands of distinct CDR3 sequences, 36% observed once, and the top ten hold around 5%. Turning to this clonotype: The antigen remains unidentified. A much larger clone sits a single nucleotide away, making a read error possible.

The study, taken as a whole, reports: There were five or six TRBV segments more frequent in patients than controls, and TRBV5-6, TRBV5-1 and TRBV20-1 were among them. People with multiple sclerosis had a significantly lower normalized Chao1 diversity than controls did. Analysis by F measure revealed that same-batch samples clustered strongly together.

The specimen was blood. The V gene is TRBV28, the J gene TRBJ2-5; TRBD1 matches at 10 bases. The sequence was collected from a girl aged 5-17 years with multiple sclerosis. The CDR3 coding sequence is TGTGCCAGCAGGGCGACAGGGGGCGCGGAGACCCAGTACTTC. Translated, it gives CASRATGGAETQYF.